The TCR beta chain described here comes from a study of graft-versus-host responses after intestinal transplantation. Across the study: Those transplanted obtained multivisceral, liver-intestinal, or isolated intestinal grafts. Tacrolimus and steroids were given for two to three years to all recipients after anti-thymocyte globulin induction. Study-wide findings and caveats: Detected in recipient marrow were GvH clones, some of which were first observed in ileum or blood. Where graft-donor T cell macrochimerism was present, patients had high graft-versus-host to host-versus-graft clonal ratios in allografts.

The count of this clone is one. The antigen is unknown. The CDR3 length is 13 residues. CDR1 is MDHEN and CDR2 is SYDVKM in the germline V gene. Trimming removed 3 bases from V and 4 bases from J, with 7 bases in between. Clones were sequenced by immunoSEQ multiplex PCR, and TCRdb holds only the in-frame ones, with some missing. The table records about 130,000 clones, around 90% of them present only once. Sample: unstimulated CD4+ T cells sorted from spleen or lymph node cells, taken before intestinal transplant. The chain recombines TRBV28 with TRBJ1-5; no clear D. This TCR derives from a human donor who received an intestinal transplant. The CDR3 sequence is CASSFLINQPQHF. The CDR3 DNA follows: TGTGCCAGCAGTTTCTTGATTAATCAGCCCCAGCATTTT. Full variable domain (remainder filled in from reference TRBV28 and TRBJ1-5): DVKVTQSSRYLVKRTGEKVFLECVQDMDHENMFWYRQDPGLGLRLIYFSYDVKMKEKGDIPEGYSVSREKKERFSLILESASTNQTSMYLCASSFLINQPQHFGDGTRLSIL.